Each of the 26 T cell receptor beta chains below was sequenced from the same sample in a study of control samples from healthy donors and cancer patients. Repertoires were generated with immunoSEQ multiplex PCR, while TCRdb's copy carries only in-frame clones and drops some. This sample has approximately 97,000 clones, with just under 85% found just once. Sequencing was done on a sample of blood. These receptors all stem from a young man in good health.

The J gene is TRBJ2-3, the V gene TRBV28; TRBD2 aligns across 7 bases. Germline V gene sequence: CDR1 MDHEN, CDR2 SYDVKM. This CDR3 contains 16 residues. V was clipped by 4 bases and J by 0 bases; unmatched bases: 7. The CDR3 DNA reads TGTGCCAGCAGTTCCTTCGCGGGGGTGAGCACAGATACGCAGTATTTT. It yields the protein CASSSFAGVSTDTQYF.

This chain uses TRBV2 with TRBJ1-4, with 8 bases matching TRBD1. The CDR3 totals 13 residues. After removal of 8 bases from V and 8 bases from J, the junction contained 7 bases not matched to a gene. In germline, CDR1 is SNHLY, CDR2 FYNNEI. This CDR3 is CASLRTGWEKLFF. The CDR3 region has the DNA TGTGCCAGCCTGAGGACAGGGTGGGAAAAACTGTTTTTT.

This rearrangement joins TRBV3-1 (or the pseudogene TRBV3-2) to TRBJ2-5, with 9 bases matching TRBD1. Trimming removed 4 bases from V and 3 bases from J; junction bases left unmatched: 6. The CDR3 runs 15 residues. Germline V gene lookup returns CDR1 LGHDT and CDR2 YNNKEL (reference sequence). The CDR3 region has the DNA TGTGCCAGCAGCCTGCCCGGGACAGGGAAAGAGACCCAGTACTTC. It codes for CASSLPGTGKETQYF.

This chain connects TRBV15 to TRBJ1-1; TRBD1 might be the D (5 bases). The CDR3 totals 20 residues. The germline CDR1 and CDR2 sequences are LNHNV and YYDKDF (reference sequence). Trimming took 1 base from V and 0 from J, leaving 24 bases between them. The CDR3, as DNA: TGTGCCACCAGCAGAGGAGGAGTTGCCCGGGACCGAAGTTTGAACACTGAAGCTTTCTTT. Its translation: CATSRGGVARDRSLNTEAFF.

In nucleotides, the CDR3 is TGTGCCAGCAGCTTTCGGAGAGGTAGACGGCTGAACACCGGGGAGCTGTTTTTT. This translates into CASSFRRGRRLNTGELFF. The chain is built from TRBV7-9 and TRBJ2-2, with no clear D. This CDR3 comprises 18 residues. V lost 3 bases, J lost 1 base, and 18 bases lay in between. The germline V gene has CDR1 SEHNR and CDR2 FQNEAQ (reference sequence).

This clone was found once. This chain links TRBV20-1 with TRBJ2-2; D is undetermined. This CDR3 is 14 amino acids long. CDR1 is DFQATT and CDR2 is SNEGSKA in the germline V gene (reference sequence). Trimming pared 3 bases from V and 1 base from J, leaving 9 bases between. The CDR3 bases are TGCAGTGCTAGTACTCAGGTGAACACCGGGGAGCTGTTTTTT. It codes for CSASTQVNTGELFF.

Points on this clone: The sample has other DNA sequences that encode this CDR3 too. The chain joins TRBV24-1 to TRBJ2-3, with no clear D. The CDR3 is 12 amino acids. The germline V gene encodes CDR1 KGHDR and CDR2 SFDVKD. Trimming cost V 0 bases and J 6 bases, with 3 bases left between them. CDR3 nucleotide sequence: TGTGCCACCAGTGATTTGGCGGATACGCAGTATTTT. It specifies CATSDLADTQYF.

The chain carries TRBV19 and TRBJ1-4; 7 nucleotides align to TRBD1. The CDR3 has 14 amino acids. V was pared by 7 bases and J by 7 bases, with 9 bases of the junction left unmatched. Germline V gene lookup returns CDR1 LNHDA and CDR2 SQIVND (reference sequence). The DNA for the CDR3 is TGTGCCAGTACCGACAGGGCATCTGGTGAAAAACTGTTTTTT. Encoded protein: CASTDRASGEKLFF.

The CDR3, as DNA: TGTGCCAGCAGCGTAGTGGGTCATCCGAACACTGAAGCTTTCTTT. This codes for CASSVVGHPNTEAFF. The gene calls are TRBV7-2 and TRBJ1-1; D unresolved. V lost 5 bases and J lost 1, with 14 bases in between. This CDR3 comprises 15 residues. Germline CDR1 reads SGHTA; CDR2 reads FQGNSA.

This chain uses TRBV6-1 with TRBJ2-2; 7 nucleotides align to TRBD1. The CDR3 is 16 residues long. The V gene's germline CDR1 is MNHNS and CDR2 SASEGT. The ends lost 4 bases at V and 5 bases at J; junction bases unmatched: 10. The CDR3 sequence: CASSAPSLTGTGELFF. The CDR3 DNA reads TGTGCCAGCAGTGCACCCTCACTGACAGGGACCGGGGAGCTGTTTTTT.

CDR3 region: CASSFRGEGNQPQHF. The CDR3 nucleotides are TGTGCCAGCAGTTTTAGAGGGGAGGGTAATCAGCCCCAGCATTTT. The chain is built from TRBV28 and TRBJ1-5; D perhaps matches TRBD1 (5 bases). The CDR3 spans 15 residues. Germline V gene data show CDR1 as MDHEN and CDR2 as SYDVKM. V lost 3 bases and J 4 bases, leaving 13 bases between the germline ends.

V usage is TRBV7-2 and J usage is TRBJ2-3, with 10 bases aligning to TRBD2. V lost 0 bases and J lost 7; bases outside the gene matches: 4. From germline, CDR1 is SGHTA and CDR2 FQGNSA. This CDR3 comprises 15 residues. CDR3 amino acids: CASSLATSGRHTQYF. The CDR3 coding sequence is TGTGCCAGCAGCTTAGCGACTAGCGGGCGTCATACGCAGTATTTT. The full variable domain, its missing parts supplied by reference TRBV7-2 and TRBJ2-3, is GAGVSQSPSNKVTEKGKDVELRCDPISGHTALYWYRQSLGQGLEFLIYFQGNSAPDKSGLPSDRFSAERTGGSVSTLTIQRTQQEDSAVYLCASSLATSGRHTQYFGPGTRLTVL.

The chain is built from TRBV14 and TRBJ2-3; 7 bases match TRBD2. The CDR3 has 16 residues. Unmatched junction bases numbered 6, after V lost 2 bases and J lost 1 base. Germline-derived CDR1 and CDR2 are SGHDN and FVKESK. The CDR3: CASSQSRAGGTDTQYF. The CDR3 DNA is TGTGCCAGCAGCCAATCGAGGGCGGGGGGCACAGATACGCAGTATTTT.

This clone was seen a handful of times. The V gene is TRBV7-9, the J gene TRBJ1-1; TRBD1 is a possible D gene (5 bases). Germline CDR1 is SEHNR and CDR2 is FQNEAQ (reference sequence). The CDR3 is 11 residues long. Trimming left V 9 bases short and J 5 bases short, with 10 bases between. The CDR3 spells CASIRETEAFF. DNA for the CDR3: TGTGCCAGTATCAGGGAAACTGAAGCTTTCTTT. Supplemented by reference TRBV7-9 and TRBJ1-1, the full variable domain reads DTGVSQNPRHKITKRGQNVTFRCDPISEHNRLYWYRQTLGQGPEFLTYFQNEAQLEKSRLLSDRFSAERPKGSFSTLEIQRTEQGDSAMYLCASIRETEAFFGQGTRLTVV.

This rearrangement joins TRBV7-9 to TRBJ1-1; no clear D gene. Germline CDR1 is SEHNR and CDR2 is FQNEAQ (reference sequence). The CDR3 runs 15 residues. V shed 1 base and J shed 0 bases, with 9 bases lying between them. The CDR3 is CASSLEVRMNTEAFF. The CDR3 nucleotides are TGTGCCAGCAGCTTAGAAGTCAGGATGAACACTGAAGCTTTCTTT.

This chain joins TRBV5-6 and TRBJ1-4, with 8 bases that match TRBD1. V lost 4 bases and J lost 8; bases outside the gene matches: 13. This CDR3 contains 16 residues. Germline CDR1 reads SGHDT; CDR2 reads YYEEEE. DNA for the CDR3: TGTGCCAGCAGCCCGAGGGCAGGGGGCTTAGGAGAAAAACTGTTTTTT. Its protein is CASSPRAGGLGEKLFF.

The V and J genes are TRBV14 and TRBJ1-1; D remains ambiguous. The CDR3 is 16 amino acids. CDR1 is SGHDN and CDR2 is FVKESK in the germline V gene. With 4 bases removed from V and 3 bases from J, the gap between germline ends came to 18 bases. The CDR3 region is CASSLKAGLVDTEAFF. The CDR3 bases are TGTGCCAGCAGCCTCAAGGCAGGTCTGGTTGACACTGAAGCTTTCTTT.

The chain joins TRBV6-5 to TRBJ1-4; possible D gene TRBD1, 6 bases. Trimming took 6 bases from V and 6 from J, leaving 17 bases between them. From germline, CDR1 is MNHEY and CDR2 SVGAGI. The CDR3 loop spans 15 amino acids. CDR3 protein: CASRVAGTRYEKLFF. DNA of the CDR3: TGTGCCAGCAGGGTAGCCGGGACACGATATGAAAAACTGTTTTTT.

This chain connects TRBV27 to TRBJ1-4; the D is unclear. The CDR3 is made up of 15 amino acids. Germline V gene sequence: CDR1 MNHEY, CDR2 SMNVEV (reference sequence). V gave up 5 bases and J gave up 0 bases, with 10 bases separating them. This CDR3 reads CASSRRAATNEKLFF. The CDR3 coding sequence is TGTGCCAGCAGTAGGAGGGCAGCAACTAATGAAAAACTGTTTTTT.

This clone was observed a few times. V and J are TRBV5-4 and TRBJ2-7; perhaps TRBD1 as D (6 bases). Trimming pared 4 bases from V and 3 bases from J, leaving 11 bases between. CDR1 SGHNT and CDR2 YYREEE come from the germline V gene (reference sequence). The CDR3 runs 13 residues. CDR3 residues: CASSRIQGYEQYF. The CDR3 DNA reads as TGTGCCAGCAGCCGAATACAGGGCTACGAGCAGTACTTC.

V is TRBV6-6 and J is TRBJ1-6; weak D call: TRBD1 (5 bases). The V and J ends lost 6 bases and 7 bases respectively, with 19 bases between them. The length of the CDR3 is 16 residues. Germline V gene sequence: CDR1 MNHNY, CDR2 SVGAGI (reference sequence). In DNA form, the CDR3 reads TGTGCCAGCAGGACCCTGGGACGGAATTTAAATTCACCCCTCCACTTT. Protein: CASRTLGRNLNSPLHF.

This clone was recorded a few times. This chain uses TRBV6-5 with TRBJ1-2, with D possibly TRBD1 on 5 matching bases. The length of the CDR3 is 16 residues. The germline V gene has CDR1 MNHEY and CDR2 SVGAGI. Trimming left V 0 bases short and J 4 bases short, with 15 bases between. Here the CDR3 reads CASSYSVVGGGYGYTF. CDR3 bases: TGTGCCAGCAGTTACTCGGTCGTGGGGGGGGGCTATGGCTACACCTTC.

The J gene is TRBJ2-7, the V gene TRBV9; D is uncertain. The germline V gene has CDR1 SGDLS and CDR2 YYNGEE. Trimming took off 0 bases at V and 1 base at J, with 11 bases between the two ends. The CDR3 is 15 residues long. The CDR3 bases are TGTGCCAGCAGCGTAGCCCCAGACGGATCCTACGAGCAGTACTTC. It encodes CASSVAPDGSYEQYF.

The chain has TRBV19 and TRBJ1-3; TRBD1 is a possible D gene (5 bases). The CDR3 runs 15 residues. CDR1 and CDR2 from the germline V gene are LNHDA and SQIVND (reference sequence). Trimming removed 4 bases from V and 9 bases from J, with 19 bases in between. The CDR3 here is CASSTRDPPRSTIYF. CDR3 DNA: TGTGCCAGTAGTACTAGGGACCCCCCCCGAAGCACCATATATTTT. Using reference TRBV19 and TRBJ1-3 for the parts outside the CDR3, the full variable domain is DGGITQSPKYLFRKEGQNVTLSCEQNLNHDAMYWYRQDPGQGLRLIYYSQIVNDFQKGDIAEGYSVSREKKESFPLTVTSAQKNPTAFYLCASSTRDPPRSTIYFGEGSWLTVV.

This clone came up once. The chain has TRBV11-3 and TRBJ2-3; D not certain. The CDR3 sequence is 13 residues long. V lost 3 bases and J lost 2, with 6 bases in between. Germline values: CDR1 SGHNT, CDR2 YENEEA. CDR3 sequence reads: CASSLVFTDTQYF. The CDR3 DNA reads TGTGCCAGCAGCTTGGTTTTCACAGATACGCAGTATTTT.

The rearrangement links TRBV14 to TRBJ1-2; unclear D gene. The V end was cut by 0 bases, the J end by 5 bases, with 7 bases between. This CDR3 is 13 amino acids long. Per germline, CDR1 SGHDN and CDR2 FVKESK. The CDR3 DNA follows: TGTGCCAGCAGCCAAGACTTGAGTTATGGCTACACCTTC. It specifies CASSQDLSYGYTF. The whole variable domain, remainder taken from reference TRBV14 and TRBJ1-2, is EAGVTQFPSHSVIEKGQTVTLRCDPISGHDNLYWYRRVMGKEIKFLLHFVKESKQDESGMPNNRFLAERTGGTYSTLKVQPAELEDSGVYFCASSQDLSYGYTFGSGTRLTVV.